Listed below are T cell receptor beta chains from one sample, sequenced in a study of blood T cell repertoires in COVID-19. Assay used: immunoSEQ multiplex PCR; TCRdb lists only in-frame clones, some missing. The table lists approximately 58,000 clones, about three quarters of them singletons. Sequencing input: peripheral blood. The receptors here all came from a man in his sixties or seventies with active or convalescent COVID-19. The CDR3 runs from the conserved cysteine through the conserved F or W. A D gene is named only where the DNA matches it firmly. Rows give clone size only sometimes, using once, few, many, or a class for an expanded clone.

-,TRBJ1-1,-,TRBV16,14,CASSQSYSFTEAFF,TGTGCCAGCAGCCAATCCTACAGTTTCACTGAAGCTTTCTTT
-,TRBJ1-4,-,TRBV19,14,CASSIDGFGEKLFF,TGTGCCAGTAGTATAGACGGGTTTGGGGAAAAACTGTTTTTT
-,TRBJ2-1,TRBD2,TRBV6-6,15,CASGETSGSYNEQFF,TGTGCCAGCGGGGAGACTAGCGGCTCCTACAATGAGCAGTTCTTC
few,TRBJ2-7,-,TRBV3-1/TRBV3-2,13,CASSQEQTYEQYF,TGTGCCAGCAGCCAAGAACAGACCTACGAGCAGTACTTC
-,TRBJ1-1,-,TRBV19,19,CASSIRPGWQGGSDTEAFF,TGTGCCAGTAGTATTCGGCCGGGTTGGCAGGGAGGTTCGGACACTGAAGCTTTCTTT
few,TRBJ1-2,TRBD1,TRBV28,15,CASSLEGQGANGYTF,TGTGCCAGCAGCCTAGAGGGACAGGGGGCAAATGGCTACACCTTC
once,TRBJ1-2,TRBD1,TRBV19,13,CASSMGQVYGYTF,TGTGCCAGTAGTATGGGACAGGTCTATGGCTACACCTTC
-,TRBJ1-5,-,TRBV28,14,CAIRDILSNQPQHF,TGTGCCATCCGGGACATCCTTAGCAATCAGCCCCAGCATTTT
-,TRBJ1-3,-,TRBV20-1,14,CSASSRDSGNTIYF,TGCAGTGCTAGTTCCAGGGACTCTGGAAACACCATATATTTT
-,TRBJ2-2,-,TRBV19,14,CASSIRQVTGELFF,TGTGCCAGTAGTATCAGACAGGTCACCGGGGAGCTGTTTTTT
-,TRBJ1-2,TRBD1,TRBV14,14,CASSRQGMNYGYTF,TGTGCCAGCAGCCGACAGGGAATGAACTATGGCTACACCTTC
-,TRBJ2-5,-,TRBV30,13,CAWSEGSGETQYF,TGTGCCTGGAGTGAAGGTAGCGGAGAGACCCAGTACTTC